Following are 14 T cell receptor beta chains from one sample sequenced in a study of T cells in Graves' hyperthyroidism and ophthalmopathy. RNA transcripts yielded amplified TCR beta CDR3 regions. TCR CDR3 underwent first-round RT-PCR with the HTBI primer set. MiXCR, run by TCRdb on the multiplex PCR reads, gives a single entry per CDR3 protein. The repertoire holds more than 550,000 distinct CDR3 sequences, approximately 15% seen once, with around 15% in the top ten. The sequenced sample consisted of blood. The receptors here all came from a man in his fifties or sixties with Graves' hyperthyroidism.

The chain uses TRBV13 and TRBJ1-3; D gene unclear. Germline assignment: CDR1 PRHDT and CDR2 FYEKMQ (reference sequence). This CDR3 has 15 amino acids. V was shortened by 1 base and J by 0 bases, with 7 bases between the two germline ends. CDR3 in amino acids: CASSLVIASGNTIYF. The CDR3 coding sequence is TGTGCCAGCAGCTTAGTCATCGCCTCTGGAAACACCATATATTTT.

This clonotype was seen many times. The chain carries TRBV19 and TRBJ2-3; a possible D gene is TRBD1 (6 bases). Trimming pared 5 bases from V and 1 base from J, leaving 22 bases between. Germline loops: CDR1 LNHDA, CDR2 SQIVND (reference sequence). This CDR3 spans 18 amino acids. The chain's CDR3 is CASSPSHNRAHRTDTQYF. CDR3 nucleotides: TGTGCCAGTAGTCCTTCCCATAACAGGGCCCACCGCACAGATACGCAGTATTTT.

This clonotype was observed at least ten times. DNA for the CDR3: TGTGCCAGCAGTTTGCGGACAGGGGCCAATCAGCCCCAGCATTTT. Translation gives CASSLRTGANQPQHF. The chain carries TRBV28 and TRBJ1-5; 9 bases line up with TRBD1. CDR1 and CDR2 (germline): MDHEN, SYDVKM. CDR3 length: 15 residues. V was pared by 3 bases and J by 3 bases, with 3 bases of the junction left unmatched.

This clonotype was seen ten or more times. The gene calls are TRBV7-2 and TRBJ2-7; D unclear. Germline CDR1 SGHTA, CDR2 FQGNSA. The CDR3 runs 11 residues. Trimming took off 2 bases at V and 6 bases at J, with 5 bases between the two ends. Here the CDR3 DNA reads TGTGCCAGCAGCTTATTAAGCGAGCAGTACTTC. Protein sequence: CASSLLSEQYF.

The chain recombines TRBV28 with TRBJ1-2, with 8 bases lining up with TRBD1. Germline V gives CDR1 MDHEN, CDR2 SYDVKM. V dropped 6 bases and J dropped 4; count of bases not matched to a gene: 10. The CDR3 extends over 15 amino acids. CDR3 in DNA: TGTGCCAGCAGCCGATCAGGGGGCGCGACCTATGGCTACACCTTC. This gives the protein CASSRSGGATYGYTF.

This clonotype was found many times. The V call is TRBV30, the J call TRBJ1-1; 8 positions agree with TRBD1. The J segment lost 5 bases and the V segment lost 2 bases, leaving 7 bases of the junction unmatched. Germline-derived CDR1 and CDR2 are GTSNPN and SVGIG (reference sequence). The CDR3 covers 14 residues. CDR3 sequence reads: CAWSYRQGKTEAFF. The CDR3 DNA reads TGTGCCTGGAGTTATCGACAGGGGAAGACTGAAGCTTTCTTT.

The V call is TRBV19, the J call TRBJ1-3; tentatively, D is TRBD1 (5 bases). Looked up from germline, CDR1 is LNHDA and CDR2 is SQIVND (reference sequence). The CDR3 loop spans 15 amino acids. V lost 8 bases and J 0 bases, leaving 14 bases between the germline ends. The CDR3 loop is CASSPTGLSGNTIYF. CDR3 DNA sequence: TGTGCCAGTTCCCCGACGGGGCTCTCTGGAAACACCATATATTTT.

J is TRBJ2-2 and V is TRBV6-2 or TRBV6-3; D may match TRBD1 or TRBD2 (6 bases each). Trimming pared 6 bases from V and 6 bases from J, leaving 11 bases between. Germline-derived CDR1 and CDR2 are MNHEY and SVGEGT. This CDR3 has 13 residues. CDR3 nucleotides: TGTGCCAGCAGCGCGGAGGGGGCCGGGGAGCTGTTTTTT. It specifies CASSAEGAGELFF.

This clonotype was observed at least ten times. V is TRBV29-1 and J is TRBJ2-7; TRBD1 matches at 8 bases. This CDR3 region has 14 residues. V shed 7 bases, J shed 1 base, and the junction held 9 bases outside the gene matches. Germline CDR1 reads SQVTM; CDR2 reads ANQGSEA. CDR3 protein: CSGLDRGRSYEQYF. The CDR3 bases are TGCAGCGGTCTAGACAGGGGAAGATCCTACGAGCAGTACTTC.

This clonotype showed up many times. The chain joins TRBV25-1 to TRBJ1-2; D unresolved. Looked up from germline, CDR1 is MGHDK and CDR2 is SYGVNS. This CDR3 spans 11 amino acids. Trimming cost V 3 bases and J 3 bases, with 2 bases left between them. Here the CDR3 reads CASSEYYGYTF. CDR3 DNA sequence: TGTGCCAGCAGTGAGTACTATGGCTACACCTTC.

V and J are TRBV18 and TRBJ1-6, with TRBD1 identical over 8 bases. CDR3 length: 16 residues. V trimming: 5 bases; J trimming: 5 bases; junction bases outside the gene matches: 8. The V gene's germline CDR1 is KGHSH and CDR2 LQKENI. DNA for the CDR3: TGTGCCAGCTCAGAGCTGGGACAGGCACATAATTCACCCCTCCACTTT. The encoded protein is CASSELGQAHNSPLHF.

This clonotype was seen many times. V usage is TRBV7-9 and J usage is TRBJ2-5; D is unclear. Trimming removed 3 bases at V and 1 base at J, with 9 bases between. Looked up from germline, CDR1 is SEHNR and CDR2 is FQNEAQ (reference sequence). CDR3 length equals 14 residues. CDR3 amino acids: CASSFYMRQETQYF. CDR3 bases: TGTGCCAGCAGCTTCTACATGCGCCAAGAGACCCAGTACTTC.

This clonotype was observed at least ten times. The chain carries TRBV5-1 and TRBJ2-1; the D is unclear. V was shortened by 1 base and J by 10 bases, with 9 bases between the two germline ends. This CDR3 has 12 residues. The germline CDR1 and CDR2 sequences are SGHRS and YFSETQ. DNA for the CDR3: TGCGCCAGCAGCTTGATAGCACCAGAGCAGTTCTTC. Translating it yields CASSLIAPEQFF.

Many counts were recorded for this clonotype. V is TRBV19 and J is TRBJ1-1; D gene uncertain. The length of the CDR3 is 15 residues. Deletions cut 4 bases from V and 0 bases from J, with 12 bases between. The germline CDR1 and CDR2 sequences are LNHDA and SQIVND (reference sequence). DNA for the CDR3: TGTGCCAGTAGTACCGTGATGGGGATGAACACTGAAGCTTTCTTT. Translation: CASSTVMGMNTEAFF.